The clone carrying this TCR beta chain showed up many times. Its antigen remains unidentified. This sample is drawn from a study of tumor and adjacent non-tumor tissue in lung cancer. Study context: Patients comprised 12 adenocarcinoma, 2 squamous cell carcinoma and 1 small cell lung cancer.

Three rounds of nested PCR, following a modified ARM-PCR protocol, produced the TCRbeta library. TCRdb re-analysed the multiplex PCR reads in MiXCR, keeping a single row per CDR3 protein. Here the sample spans about 100,000 distinct CDR3 sequences, 50% to 70% being singletons. The template was RNA from unsorted bulk tissue. More than 3 cm separated this lung sample from the edge of the tumor. Study results and caveats: Compared with tumor, normal lung showed significantly lower TCR diversity. In normal lung, the top 100 clones were significantly more dominant than in tumor.

Per germline, CDR1 DFQATT and CDR2 SNEGSKA (reference sequence). This CDR3 comprises 14 residues. The ends lost 6 bases at V and 2 bases at J; junction bases unmatched: 7. Specimen: distant non-tumor lung tissue. This chain links TRBV20-1 with TRBJ2-5; TRBD2 agrees at 9 bases. This clonotype originated in a man between 25 and 39 years old with non-small cell lung cancer. DNA of the CDR3: TGCAGTGCCATTAGACTAGCGGAGCAAGAGACCCAGTACTTC. Its translation: CSAIRLAEQETQYF.